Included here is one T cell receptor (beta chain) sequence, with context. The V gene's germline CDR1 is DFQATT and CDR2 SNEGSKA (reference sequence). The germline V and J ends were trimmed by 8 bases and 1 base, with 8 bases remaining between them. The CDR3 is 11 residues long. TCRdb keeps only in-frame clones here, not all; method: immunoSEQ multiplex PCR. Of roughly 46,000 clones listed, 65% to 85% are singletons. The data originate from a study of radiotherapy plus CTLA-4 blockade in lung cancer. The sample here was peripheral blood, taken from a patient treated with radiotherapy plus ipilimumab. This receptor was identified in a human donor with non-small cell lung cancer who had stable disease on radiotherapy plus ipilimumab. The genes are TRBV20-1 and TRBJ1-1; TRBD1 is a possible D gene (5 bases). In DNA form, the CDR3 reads TGCAGTCATACAGGGAACACTGAAGCTTTCTTT. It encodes CSHTGNTEAFF.